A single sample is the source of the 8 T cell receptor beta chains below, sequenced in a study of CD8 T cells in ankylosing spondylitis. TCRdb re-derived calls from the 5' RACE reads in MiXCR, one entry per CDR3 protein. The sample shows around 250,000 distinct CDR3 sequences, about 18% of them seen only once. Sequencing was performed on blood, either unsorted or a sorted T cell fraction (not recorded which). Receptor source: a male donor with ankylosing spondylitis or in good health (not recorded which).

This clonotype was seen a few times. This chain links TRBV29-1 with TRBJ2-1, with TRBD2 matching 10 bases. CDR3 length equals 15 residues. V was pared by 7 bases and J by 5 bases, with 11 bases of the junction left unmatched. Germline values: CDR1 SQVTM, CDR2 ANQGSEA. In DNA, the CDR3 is TGCAGCGGTCCACCGGGACTAGCGACAAACAATGAGCAGTTCTTC. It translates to CSGPPGLATNNEQFF.

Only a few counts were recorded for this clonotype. CDR3 residues: CASSTGANTEAFF. The CDR3, as DNA: TGTGCCAGCAGCACAGGGGCCAACACTGAAGCTTTCTTT. J is TRBJ1-1 and V is TRBV6-4, with 7 bases fitting TRBD1. J gave up 2 bases and V 6 bases, and 3 bases lay outside the gene matches. Germline V gene data show CDR1 as MRHNA and CDR2 as SNTAGT. This CDR3 is built from 13 residues.

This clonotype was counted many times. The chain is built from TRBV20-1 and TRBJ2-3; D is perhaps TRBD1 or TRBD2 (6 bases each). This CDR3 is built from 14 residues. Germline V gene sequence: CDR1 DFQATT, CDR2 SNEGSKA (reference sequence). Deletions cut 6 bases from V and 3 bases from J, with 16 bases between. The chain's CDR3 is CSAMEGVVTDTQYF. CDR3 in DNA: TGCAGTGCAATGGAGGGGGTAGTAACAGATACGCAGTATTTT.

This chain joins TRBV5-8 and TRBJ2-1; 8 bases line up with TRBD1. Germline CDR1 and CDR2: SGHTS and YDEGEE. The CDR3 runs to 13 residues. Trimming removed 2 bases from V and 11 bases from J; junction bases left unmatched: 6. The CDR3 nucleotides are TGTGCCAGCAGCTTCGGACAGGGAGCAAAGCAGTTCTTC. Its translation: CASSFGQGAKQFF.

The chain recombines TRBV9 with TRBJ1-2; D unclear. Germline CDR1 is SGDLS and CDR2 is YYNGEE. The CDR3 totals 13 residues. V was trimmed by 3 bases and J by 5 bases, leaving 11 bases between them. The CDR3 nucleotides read TGTGCCAGCAGCGGGGAATTTTGGTATGGCTACACCTTC. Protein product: CASSGEFWYGYTF.

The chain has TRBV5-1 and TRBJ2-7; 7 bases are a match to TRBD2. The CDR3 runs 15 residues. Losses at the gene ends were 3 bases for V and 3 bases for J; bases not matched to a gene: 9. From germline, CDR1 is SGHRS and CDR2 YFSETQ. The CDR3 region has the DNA TGCGCCAGCAGCTCGGACGGTAGCGGGTTCTACGAGCAGTACTTC. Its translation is CASSSDGSGFYEQYF.

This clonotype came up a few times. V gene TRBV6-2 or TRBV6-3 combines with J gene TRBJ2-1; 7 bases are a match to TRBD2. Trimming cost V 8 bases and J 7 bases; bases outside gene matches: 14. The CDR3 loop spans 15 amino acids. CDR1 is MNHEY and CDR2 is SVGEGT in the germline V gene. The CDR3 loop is CASVPWAGAENEQFF. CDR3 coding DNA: TGTGCCAGCGTACCCTGGGCGGGAGCGGAGAATGAGCAGTTCTTC.

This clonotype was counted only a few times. DNA for the CDR3: TGTGCCAGCAGCCAAGAGGGGGTTGGAGACACTGAAGCTTTCTTT. This translates into CASSQEGVGDTEAFF. The chain employs TRBV3-1 and TRBJ1-1; D perhaps matches TRBD1 (5 bases). Germline lookup yields CDR1 LGHDT and CDR2 YNNKEL (reference sequence). Trimming pared 0 bases from V and 3 bases from J, leaving 11 bases between. This CDR3 comprises 15 residues.